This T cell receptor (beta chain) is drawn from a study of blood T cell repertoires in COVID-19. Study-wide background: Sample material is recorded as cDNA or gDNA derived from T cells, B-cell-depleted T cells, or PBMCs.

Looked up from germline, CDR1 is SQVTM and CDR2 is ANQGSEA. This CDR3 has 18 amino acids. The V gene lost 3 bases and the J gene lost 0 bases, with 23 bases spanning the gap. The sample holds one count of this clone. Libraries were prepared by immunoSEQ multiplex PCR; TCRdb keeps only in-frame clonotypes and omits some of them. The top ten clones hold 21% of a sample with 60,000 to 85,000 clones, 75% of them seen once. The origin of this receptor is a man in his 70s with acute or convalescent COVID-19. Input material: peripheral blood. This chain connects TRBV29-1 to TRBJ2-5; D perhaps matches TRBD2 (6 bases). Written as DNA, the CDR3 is TGCAGCGTTGACCGGCGGGAAGGGGACCTCGTATACCAAGAGACCCAGTACTTC. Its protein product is CSVDRREGDLVYQETQYF. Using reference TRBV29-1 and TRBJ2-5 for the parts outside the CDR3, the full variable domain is SAVISQKPSRDICQRGTSLTIQCQVDSQVTMMFWYRQQPGQSLTLIATANQGSEATYESGFVIDKFPISRPNLTFSTLTVSNMSPEDSSIYLCSVDRREGDLVYQETQYFGPGTRLLVL.